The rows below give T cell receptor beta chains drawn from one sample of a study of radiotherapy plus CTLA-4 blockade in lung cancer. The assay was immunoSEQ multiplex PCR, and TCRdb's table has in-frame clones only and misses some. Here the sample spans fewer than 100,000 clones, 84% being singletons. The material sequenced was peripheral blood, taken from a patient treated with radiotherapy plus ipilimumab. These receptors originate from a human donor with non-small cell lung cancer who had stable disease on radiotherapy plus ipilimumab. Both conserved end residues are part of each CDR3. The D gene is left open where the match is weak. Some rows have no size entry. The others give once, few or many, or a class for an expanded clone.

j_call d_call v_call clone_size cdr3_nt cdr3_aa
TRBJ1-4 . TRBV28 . TGTGCCAGCAGCCGACAGCCCCTTAATGAAAAACTGTTTTTT CASSRQPLNEKLFF
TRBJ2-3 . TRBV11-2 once TGTGCCAGCAGCTTTGGCACAGATACGCAGTATTTT CASSFGTDTQYF
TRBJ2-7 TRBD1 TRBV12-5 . TGTGCTAGTGGTTTGGTCCGGACGGGACAGGGGCAACCCTACGAGCAGTACTTC CASGLVRTGQGQPYEQYF
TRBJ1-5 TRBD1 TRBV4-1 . TGCGCCAGCAGCCAGTATCCACGGTGGACAGGGGAAGAAAGCCTTACTAATCAGCCCCAGCATTTT CASSQYPRWTGEESLTNQPQHF
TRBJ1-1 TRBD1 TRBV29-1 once TGCAGCGTTCGGACAGGCAATCGGAACACTGAAGCTTTCTTT CSVRTGNRNTEAFF
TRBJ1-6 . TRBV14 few TGTGCCAGCAGCCAAGATCGGGAACGCCAGGGCAATTCACCCCTCCACTTT CASSQDRERQGNSPLHF
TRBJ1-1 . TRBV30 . TGTGCCTGGAGTGGACAGATGAACACTGAAGCTTTCTTT CAWSGQMNTEAFF
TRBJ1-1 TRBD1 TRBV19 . TGTGCCAGTAGTCTACAGGGGGCCCGCCACACTGAAGCTTTCTTT CASSLQGARHTEAFF
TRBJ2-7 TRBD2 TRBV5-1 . TGCGCCAGCAGCTTAACTGCCGGGACTATCAACGAGCAGTACTTC CASSLTAGTINEQYF
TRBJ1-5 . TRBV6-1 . TGTGCCAGCAGTGGGACGGGTAGCAATCAGCCCCAGCATTTT CASSGTGSNQPQHF
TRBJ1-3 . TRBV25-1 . TGTGCCAGCCAGGTAGGATCGGGAAACACCATATATTTT CASQVGSGNTIYF
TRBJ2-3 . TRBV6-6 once TGTGCCAGCAACCCACATGGGGATACGCAGTATTTT CASNPHGDTQYF
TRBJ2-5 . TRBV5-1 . TGCGCCAGCAGCTTACAGGGTGCCCAAGAGATCCAGTACTTC CASSLQGAQEIQYF
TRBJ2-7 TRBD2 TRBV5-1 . TGCGCCAGCAGTCCGTGGGGGGCTAGCGGGAGCTCCTACGAGCAGTACTTC CASSPWGASGSSYEQYF
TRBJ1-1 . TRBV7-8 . TGTGCCAGCAGCTTAGTCGGGGCTGAAGCTTTCTTT CASSLVGAEAFF
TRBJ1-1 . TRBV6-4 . TGTGCCAGCAGTAAGGGGGACAACACTGAAGCTTTCTTT CASSKGDNTEAFF
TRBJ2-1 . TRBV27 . TGTGCCAGCAGTTCTTTAGCGTCAAGCTCCTACAATGAGCAGTTCTTC CASSSLASSSYNEQFF
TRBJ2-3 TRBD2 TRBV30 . TGTGCCTGGAGCCCAGGACTAGCGGGTTCAGATACGCAGTATTTT CAWSPGLAGSDTQYF
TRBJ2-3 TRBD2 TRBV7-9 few TGTGCCAGCAGCTTTAGTGCCGTGGGGGGTAGCGGGTCGGCAGATACGCAGTATTTT CASSFSAVGGSGSADTQYF
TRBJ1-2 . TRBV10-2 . TGCGCCAGCAGGGACTCGACAGCGGGCTACACCTTC CASRDSTAGYTF
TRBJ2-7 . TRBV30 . TGTGCCTGGAGTCGAACGAGCTCCTACGAGCAGTACTTC CAWSRTSSYEQYF
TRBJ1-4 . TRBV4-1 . TGCGCCAGCAGCCATGGAAGGGGGACAATGGAAGAAAAACTGTTTTTT CASSHGRGTMEEKLFF
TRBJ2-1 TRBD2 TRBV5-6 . TGTGCCAGCAGCTTGAAGGGAGGGCTACTCAATGAGCAGTTCTTC CASSLKGGLLNEQFF
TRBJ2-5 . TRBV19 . TGTGCCAGTAGTATAGAGGAGACCCAGTACTTC CASSIEETQYF
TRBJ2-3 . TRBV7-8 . TGTGCCAGCAGCTTTGGACGAGGGGGGTATTTT CASSFGRGGYF